A single count supports the clone carrying this TCR beta chain. Antigen: not known. Germline CDR1 LGHNA, CDR2 YNFKEQ. V was trimmed by 2 bases and J by 3 bases, leaving 10 bases between them. The CDR3 consists of 14 residues. Data came from immunoSEQ multiplex PCR; TCRdb stores just in-frame clones and leaves some out. The data show about 27,000 clones, 75% to 90% seen once. This entry comes from a study of PD-1 blockade in classical Hodgkin lymphoma. Study findings and constraints: Diversity in CD4+ TCRs, unlike that measured in CD8+ TCRs, had risen significantly by C4D1. Newly diagnosed patients reportedly trailed healthy donors in baseline TCR diversity.

Described time point: cycle 4 day 1 (C4D1), after 5 to 7 weeks of nivolumab. Following autologous stem cell transplantation, relapse occurred in every patient, and exposure to brentuximab vedotin varied. Researchers used magnetic negative selection to pull out pure CD4+ T cells from thawed PBMCs. The rearrangement links TRBV4-2 to TRBJ1-1, with D possibly TRBD1 on 6 matching bases. The sample here was CD4+ T cells from blood, taken before the fourth cycle of nivolumab. The clonotype was recovered from a human donor with classical Hodgkin lymphoma. In DNA form, the CDR3 reads TGTGCCAGCAGCCAACAAGGGGGGGACACTGAAGCTTTCTTT. This gives the protein CASSQQGGDTEAFF.